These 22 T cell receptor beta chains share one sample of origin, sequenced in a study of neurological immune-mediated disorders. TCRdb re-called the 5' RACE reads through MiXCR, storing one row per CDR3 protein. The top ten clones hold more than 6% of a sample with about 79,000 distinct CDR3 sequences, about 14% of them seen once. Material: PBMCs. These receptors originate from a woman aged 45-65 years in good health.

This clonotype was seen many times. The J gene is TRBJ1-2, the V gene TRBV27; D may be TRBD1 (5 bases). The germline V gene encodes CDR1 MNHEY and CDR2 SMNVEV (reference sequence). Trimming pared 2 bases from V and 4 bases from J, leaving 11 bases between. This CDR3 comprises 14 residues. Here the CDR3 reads CASSLQGRSYGYTF. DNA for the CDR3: TGTGCCAGCAGTTTACAGGGTAGGTCCTATGGCTACACCTTC.

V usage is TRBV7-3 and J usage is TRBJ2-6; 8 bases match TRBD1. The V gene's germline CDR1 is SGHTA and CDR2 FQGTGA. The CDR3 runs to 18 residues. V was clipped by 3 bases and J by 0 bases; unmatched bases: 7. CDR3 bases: TGTGCCAGCAGCTTGACAGGGGACTTGAGCTCTGGGGCCAACGTCCTGACTTTC. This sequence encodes CASSLTGDLSSGANVLTF.

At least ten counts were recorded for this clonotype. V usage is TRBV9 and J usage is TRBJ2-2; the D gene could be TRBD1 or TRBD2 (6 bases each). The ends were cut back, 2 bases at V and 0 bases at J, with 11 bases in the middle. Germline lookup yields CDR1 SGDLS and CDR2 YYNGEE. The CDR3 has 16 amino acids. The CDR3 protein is CASSVGGQSNTGELFF. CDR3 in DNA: TGTGCCAGCAGCGTGGGAGGACAGTCGAACACCGGGGAGCTGTTTTTT.

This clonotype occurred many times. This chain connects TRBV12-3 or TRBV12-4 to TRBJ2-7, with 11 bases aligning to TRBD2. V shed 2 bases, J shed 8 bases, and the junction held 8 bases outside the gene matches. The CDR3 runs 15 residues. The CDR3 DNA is TGTGCCAGCAGTTTACTAGCGGGAGGTGACGGGAAGCAGTACTTC. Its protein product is CASSLLAGGDGKQYF.

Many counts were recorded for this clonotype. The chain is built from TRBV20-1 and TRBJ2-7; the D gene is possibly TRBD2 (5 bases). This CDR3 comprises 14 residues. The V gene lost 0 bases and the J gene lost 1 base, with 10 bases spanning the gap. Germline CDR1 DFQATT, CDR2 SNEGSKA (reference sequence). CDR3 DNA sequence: TGCAGTGCTAGAGATCTGAGGGTTTCCTACGAGCAGTACTTC. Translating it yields CSARDLRVSYEQYF.

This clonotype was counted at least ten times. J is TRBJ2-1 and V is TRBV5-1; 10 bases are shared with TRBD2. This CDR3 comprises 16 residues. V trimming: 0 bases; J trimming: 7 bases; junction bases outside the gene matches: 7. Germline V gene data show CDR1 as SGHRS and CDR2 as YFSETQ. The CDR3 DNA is TGCGCCAGCAGCTTGGTTGCACTAGCGGGGCTGAATGAGCAGTTCTTC. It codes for CASSLVALAGLNEQFF.

The CDR3 coding sequence is TGCGCCAGCAGCTTGGGGGGGCCGGACACAGATACGCAGTATTTT. Amino acid sequence: CASSLGGPDTDTQYF. The rearrangement links TRBV5-1 to TRBJ2-3, with D tentatively TRBD1 (6 bases). V lost 0 bases and J 2 bases, leaving 10 bases between the germline ends. CDR3 size: 15 residues. The germline V gene encodes CDR1 SGHRS and CDR2 YFSETQ. Using reference TRBV5-1 and TRBJ2-3 for the parts outside the CDR3, the full variable domain is KAGVTQTPRYLIKTRGQQVTLSCSPISGHRSVSWYQQTPGQGLQFLFEYFSETQRNKGNFPGRFSGRQFSNSRSEMNVSTLELGDSALYLCASSLGGPDTDTQYFGPGTRLTVL.

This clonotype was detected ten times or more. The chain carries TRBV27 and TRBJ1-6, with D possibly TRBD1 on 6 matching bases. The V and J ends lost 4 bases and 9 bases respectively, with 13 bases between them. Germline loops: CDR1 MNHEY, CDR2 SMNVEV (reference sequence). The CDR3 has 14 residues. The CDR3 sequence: CASSSGANVSPLHF. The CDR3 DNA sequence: TGTGCCAGCAGTTCGGGGGCTAACGTTTCACCCCTCCACTTT.

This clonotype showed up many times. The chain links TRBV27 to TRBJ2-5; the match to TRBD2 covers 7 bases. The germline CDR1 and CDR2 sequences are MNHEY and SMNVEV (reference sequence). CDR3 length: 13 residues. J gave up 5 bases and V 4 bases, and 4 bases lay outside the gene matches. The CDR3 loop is CASSSPGRETQYF. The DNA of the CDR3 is TGTGCCAGCAGTTCCCCCGGGAGGGAGACCCAGTACTTC.

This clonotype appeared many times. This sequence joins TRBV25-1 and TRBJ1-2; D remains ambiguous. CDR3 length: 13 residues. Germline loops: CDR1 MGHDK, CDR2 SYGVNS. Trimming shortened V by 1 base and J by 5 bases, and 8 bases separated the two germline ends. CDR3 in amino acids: CASSELGGYGYTF. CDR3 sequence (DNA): TGTGCCAGCAGTGAATTAGGAGGGTATGGCTACACCTTC.

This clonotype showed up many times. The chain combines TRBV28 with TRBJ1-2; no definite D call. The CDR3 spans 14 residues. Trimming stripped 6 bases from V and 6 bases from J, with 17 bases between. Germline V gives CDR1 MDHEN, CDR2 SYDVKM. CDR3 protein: CASSQQTGPDGYTF. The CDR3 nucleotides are TGTGCCAGCAGCCAACAGACCGGACCTGATGGCTACACCTTC.

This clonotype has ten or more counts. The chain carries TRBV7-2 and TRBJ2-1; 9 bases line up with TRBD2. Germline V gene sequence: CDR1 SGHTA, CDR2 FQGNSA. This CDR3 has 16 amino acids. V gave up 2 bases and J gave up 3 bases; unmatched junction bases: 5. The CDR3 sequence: CASSLYSGGVYNEQFF. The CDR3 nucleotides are TGTGCCAGCAGCTTATATAGCGGGGGAGTCTACAATGAGCAGTTCTTC.

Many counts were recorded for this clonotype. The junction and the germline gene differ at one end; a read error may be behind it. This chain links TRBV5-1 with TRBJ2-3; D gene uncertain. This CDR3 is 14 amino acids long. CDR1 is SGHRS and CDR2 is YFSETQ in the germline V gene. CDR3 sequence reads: CASSLDSFTDTQYF. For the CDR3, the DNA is TGTGCCAGCAGCTTAGACTCCTTTACCGATACGCAGTATTTT.

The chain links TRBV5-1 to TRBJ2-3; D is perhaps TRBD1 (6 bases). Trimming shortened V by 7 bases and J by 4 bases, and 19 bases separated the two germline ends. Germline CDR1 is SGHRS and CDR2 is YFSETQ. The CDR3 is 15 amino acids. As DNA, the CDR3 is TGCGCCAGCCGTAGTACTACAGGGCCTGCAGATACGCAGTATTTT. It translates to CASRSTTGPADTQYF.

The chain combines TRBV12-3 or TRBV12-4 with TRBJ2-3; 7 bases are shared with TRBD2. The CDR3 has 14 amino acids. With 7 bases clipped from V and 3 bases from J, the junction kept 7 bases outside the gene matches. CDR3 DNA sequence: TGTGCCAGCACCTTAGCGGGTATAACAGATACGCAGTATTTT. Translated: CASTLAGITDTQYF.

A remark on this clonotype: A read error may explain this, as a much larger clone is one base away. The chain's CDR3 is CANSEWGASGYEQYF. The CDR3 nucleotides are TGTGCCAACAGTGAATGGGGGGCTAGCGGTTACGAGCAGTACTTC. The V gene is TRBV25-1, the J gene TRBJ2-7; D is perhaps TRBD2 (7 bases). This CDR3 is built from 15 residues. Per germline, CDR1 MGHDK and CDR2 SYGVNS.

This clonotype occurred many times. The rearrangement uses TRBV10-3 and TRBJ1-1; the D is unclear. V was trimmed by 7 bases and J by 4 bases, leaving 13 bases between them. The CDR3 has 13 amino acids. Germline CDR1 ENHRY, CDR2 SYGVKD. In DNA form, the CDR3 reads TGTGCCATCAAAGCAGCGGGAGGCACTGAAGCTTTCTTT. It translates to CAIKAAGGTEAFF.

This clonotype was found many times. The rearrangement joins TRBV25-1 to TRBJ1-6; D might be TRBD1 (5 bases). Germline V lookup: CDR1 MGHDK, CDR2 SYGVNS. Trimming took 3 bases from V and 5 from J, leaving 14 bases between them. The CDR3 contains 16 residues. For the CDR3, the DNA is TGTGCCAGCAGTGATCCCGACAGTACTAATAATTCACCCCTCCACTTT. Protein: CASSDPDSTNNSPLHF.

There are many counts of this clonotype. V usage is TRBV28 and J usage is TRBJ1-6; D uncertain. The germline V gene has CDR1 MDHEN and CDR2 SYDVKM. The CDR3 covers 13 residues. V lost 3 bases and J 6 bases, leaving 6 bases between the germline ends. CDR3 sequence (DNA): TGTGCCAGCAGTTTGCAGGTTAATTCACCCCTCCACTTT. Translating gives CASSLQVNSPLHF.

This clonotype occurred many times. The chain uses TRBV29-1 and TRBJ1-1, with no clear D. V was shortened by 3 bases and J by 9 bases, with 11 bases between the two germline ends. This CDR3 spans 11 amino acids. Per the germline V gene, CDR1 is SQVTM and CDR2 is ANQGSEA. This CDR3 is CSVDRSNKAFF. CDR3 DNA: TGCAGCGTTGACAGGAGTAATAAAGCTTTCTTT.

CDR3 nucleotides: TGTGCCATCCTTGGGTCCTGGGAGCTGTTTTTT. Protein product: CAILGSWELFF. The gene calls are TRBV10-3 and TRBJ2-2; no firm D call. The germline V gene has CDR1 ENHRY and CDR2 SYGVKD. The ends were cut back, 8 bases at V and 9 bases at J, with 10 bases in the middle. This CDR3 spans 11 amino acids.

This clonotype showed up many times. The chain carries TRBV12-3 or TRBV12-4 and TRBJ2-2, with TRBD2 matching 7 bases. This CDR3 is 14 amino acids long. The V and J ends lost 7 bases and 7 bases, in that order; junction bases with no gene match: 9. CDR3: CASTTMGGIGELFF. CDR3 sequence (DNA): TGTGCCAGCACCACCATGGGGGGGATCGGGGAGCTGTTTTTT.